This T cell receptor (beta chain) was observed in a study of Graves' ophthalmopathy and Graves' hyperthyroidism. Whole-study findings and limits: A 13-signature model separated ophthalmopathy from stable hyperthyroidism, reaching 87.88% sensitivity and less than 82% specificity cross-validated.

This CDR3 has 13 residues. V was cut by 7 bases and J by 0 bases, with 10 bases left in between. For repertoire sequencing, the TCR beta CDR3 regions were amplified from RNA transcripts. An initial RT-PCR round employing HTBI primers preceded a second-round multiplex PCR. In TCRdb, the multiplex PCR reads were re-called with MiXCR into one record per CDR3 protein. The sample has about 400,000 distinct CDR3 sequences, around 17% seen once. Exclusion applied to patients with other autoimmune diseases, uncontrolled infections, pregnancy or lactation. This clonotype was counted at least ten times. Antigen specificity is unknown.

Sequencing was carried out using peripheral blood. The clonotype originates from a woman aged 18-29 years with Graves' ophthalmopathy. The J gene is TRBJ2-7, the V gene TRBV12-3 or TRBV12-4, with unresolved D. Written as DNA, the CDR3 is TGTGCCAGCAAAGACTTAAGCTCCTACGAGCAGTACTTC. Protein product: CASKDLSSYEQYF.